Presented here are 30 T cell receptor beta chains from one specimen sequenced in a study of memory CD4+ T cells and cytomegalovirus serostatus. Measured with immunoSEQ multiplex PCR; TCRdb has only the in-frame clones, and not every one. The sample has around 50,000 clones; about 73% are singletons. The sort gate was single viable CD3+CD4+CD8-CD45RO+ cells for memory CD4+ T cells. The sequenced material came from memory CD4+ T cells from blood. The receptors were sampled from an adult in good health and CMV-seronegative.

This clone was observed a few times. The chain uses TRBV28 and TRBJ1-1, with 9 bases aligning to TRBD1. The germline CDR1 and CDR2 sequences are MDHEN and SYDVKM. The CDR3 runs 14 residues. V lost 5 bases, J lost 11 bases, and 12 bases stayed unmatched. The chain's CDR3 is CASSGTQGATWAFF. The CDR3 DNA sequence: TGTGCCAGCAGTGGCACACAGGGGGCCACGTGGGCTTTCTTT.

This clone was seen once. This chain connects TRBV6-1 to TRBJ2-7, with a tentative D call TRBD2 (5 bases). The CDR3 covers 15 residues. Looked up from germline, CDR1 is MNHNS and CDR2 is SASEGT. Trimming stripped 0 bases from V and 5 bases from J, with 14 bases between. The CDR3 coding sequence is TGTGCCAGCAGTGAAGCGGTATCGGGGAAGGACGAGCAGTACTTC. Translation gives CASSEAVSGKDEQYF.

V usage is TRBV30 and J usage is TRBJ2-3, with 11 positions matching TRBD2. In germline, CDR1 is GTSNPN, CDR2 SVGIG (reference sequence). Trimming cost V 4 bases and J 3 bases; bases outside gene matches: 6. The CDR3 has 15 amino acids. CDR3 loop: CAWTVAGGGTDTQYF. CDR3 in DNA: TGTGCCTGGACTGTAGCGGGAGGGGGTACAGATACGCAGTATTTT.

This sequence joins TRBV6-6 and TRBJ2-1; 7 nucleotides agree with TRBD2. J gave up 3 bases and V 6 bases, and 8 bases lay outside the gene matches. CDR3 length equals 15 residues. From germline, CDR1 is MNHNY and CDR2 SVGAGI (reference sequence). CDR3 protein: CASRHIERDYNEQFF. CDR3 coding DNA: TGTGCCAGCAGACATATAGAGCGGGACTACAATGAGCAGTTCTTC.

V usage is TRBV4-2 and J usage is TRBJ1-5, with TRBD1 as a possible D gene (5 bases). Germline CDR1 LGHNA, CDR2 YNFKEQ. This CDR3 region has 15 residues. Trimming removed 0 bases at V and 4 bases at J, with 10 bases between. The CDR3 sequence: CASSQDGAANQPQHF. The CDR3 DNA is TGTGCCAGCAGCCAAGATGGGGCAGCGAATCAGCCCCAGCATTTT.

Only one count was recorded for this clone. The V gene is TRBV30, the J gene TRBJ1-3, with D uncertain. From germline, CDR1 is GTSNPN and CDR2 SVGIG (reference sequence). The CDR3 consists of 12 residues. V was clipped by 5 bases and J by 1 base, with 6 bases between them. Written as DNA, the CDR3 is TGTGCCTGGCAACGTTCTGGAAACACCATATATTTT. This encodes CAWQRSGNTIYF.

The chain uses TRBV19 and TRBJ2-5; 8 bases align to TRBD2. After removal of 6 bases from V and 4 bases from J, the junction contained 10 bases not matched to a gene. Per the germline V gene, CDR1 is LNHDA and CDR2 is SQIVND (reference sequence). CDR3 length: 15 residues. The CDR3 loop is CASSGRAFFPETQYF. For the CDR3, the DNA is TGTGCCAGTAGCGGGAGGGCCTTCTTTCCAGAGACCCAGTACTTC.

The gene calls are TRBV6-1 and TRBJ2-5; D gene ambiguous. Per germline, CDR1 MNHNS and CDR2 SASEGT. The length of the CDR3 is 15 residues. Trimming stripped 1 base from V and 1 base from J, with 10 bases between. The CDR3 nucleotides read TGTGCCAGCAGTGAAGGTAGACATCTCCAAGAGACCCAGTACTTC. Its translation: CASSEGRHLQETQYF.

The CDR3, as DNA: TGTGCCTGGAGTGTACCCACAGGGTGGAATTCACCCCTCCACTTT. As protein: CAWSVPTGWNSPLHF. The rearrangement uses TRBV30 and TRBJ1-6; D possibly corresponds to TRBD1 (6 bases). With 0 bases removed from V and 7 bases from J, the gap between germline ends came to 13 bases. CDR1 GTSNPN and CDR2 SVGIG come from the germline V gene (reference sequence). This CDR3 is 15 amino acids long. Filled out from reference TRBV30 and TRBJ1-6, the complete variable domain reads SQTIHQWPATLVQPVGSPLSLECTVEGTSNPNLYWYRQAAGRGLQLLFYSVGIGQISSEVPQNLSASRPQDRQFILSSKKLLLSDSGFYLCAWSVPTGWNSPLHFGNGTRLTVT.

This clone is termed medium-sized. J is TRBJ2-7 and V is TRBV4-1; 13 bases line up with TRBD2. CDR1 and CDR2 (germline): MGHRA, YSYEKL. This CDR3 is built from 14 residues. With 4 bases clipped from V and 7 bases from J, the junction kept 4 bases outside the gene matches. The CDR3 region is CASSRPGLAGEQYF. CDR3 nucleotides: TGCGCCAGCAGCCGCCCGGGACTAGCGGGGGAGCAGTACTTC.

This clone showed up just a few times. The chain is built from TRBV28 and TRBJ2-5; 15 positions match TRBD2. This CDR3 region has 17 residues. V trimming: 5 bases; J trimming: 5 bases; junction bases outside the gene matches: 9. Germline V CDR1 and CDR2: MDHEN, SYDVKM. The CDR3 loop is CASSPWEGLAGGETQYF. In DNA, the CDR3 is TGTGCCAGCAGTCCCTGGGAAGGACTAGCGGGAGGGGAGACCCAGTACTTC.

This chain links TRBV28 with TRBJ1-4, with 7 positions matching TRBD1. The germline gives CDR1 MDHEN, CDR2 SYDVKM. V was clipped by 8 bases and J by 2 bases; unmatched bases: 11. The CDR3 runs to 16 residues. This CDR3 is CASGPRGDFTNEKLFF. The DNA for the CDR3 is TGTGCCAGCGGCCCCAGGGGGGATTTTACTAATGAAAAACTGTTTTTT.

In this sample, this clone turned up once. V gene TRBV19 combines with J gene TRBJ2-7; 12 nucleotides match TRBD1. Germline-derived CDR1 and CDR2 are LNHDA and SQIVND (reference sequence). Trimming removed 3 bases from V and 9 bases from J; junction bases left unmatched: 6. The CDR3 extends over 14 amino acids. This CDR3 is CASSIRGQGAVQYF. Here the CDR3 DNA reads TGTGCCAGTAGTATTAGGGGACAGGGGGCCGTGCAGTACTTC.

This chain uses TRBV5-5 with TRBJ2-5; 10 bases line up with TRBD2. Losses at the gene ends were 1 base for V and 4 bases for J; bases not matched to a gene: 10. CDR1 and CDR2 (germline): SGHKS, YYEKEE (reference sequence). This CDR3 has 17 amino acids. CDR3 in DNA: TGTGCCAGCAGCTTGAATATAGCTAGCGGGAGCCGAGAGACCCAGTACTTC. This gives the protein CASSLNIASGSRETQYF. Together with reference TRBV5-5 and TRBJ2-5, the CDR3 gives the full variable domain: DAGVTQSPTHLIKTRGQQVTLRCSPISGHKSVSWYQQVLGQGPQFIFQYYEKEERGRGNFPDRFSARQFPNYSSELNVNALLLGDSALYLCASSLNIASGSRETQYFGPGTRLLVL.

V gene TRBV28 combines with J gene TRBJ2-2; 8 bases are a match to TRBD1. Germline V gene lookup returns CDR1 MDHEN and CDR2 SYDVKM. The CDR3 contains 15 residues. Trimming at V came to 5 bases and at J to 7 bases, leaving 9 bases not matched to a gene. Here the CDR3 reads CASSPADRDSGELFF. The CDR3 DNA sequence: TGTGCCAGCAGTCCGGCGGACAGGGATAGCGGGGAGCTGTTTTTT.

V is TRBV9 and J is TRBJ1-4; 10 bases line up with TRBD1. With 5 bases clipped from V and 6 bases from J, the junction kept 4 bases outside the gene matches. The CDR3 is 14 amino acids. Germline CDR1 SGDLS, CDR2 YYNGEE. CDR3 protein: CASRAGTGDEKLFF. CDR3 in DNA: TGTGCCAGCAGGGCCGGGACAGGGGATGAAAAACTGTTTTTT.

This chain links TRBV2 with TRBJ1-6, with 8 bases fitting TRBD1. This CDR3 is 16 amino acids long. Trimming removed 1 base from V and 10 bases from J; junction bases left unmatched: 9. Germline V gene lookup returns CDR1 SNHLY and CDR2 FYNNEI. The CDR3 loop is CASSEVRGQGTSPLHF. The CDR3 nucleotides are TGTGCCAGCAGTGAAGTCCGAGGACAGGGAACCTCACCCCTCCACTTT. The full variable domain, in which reference TRBV2 and TRBJ1-6 provide the parts outside the CDR3, is EPEVTQTPSHQVTQMGQEVILRCVPISNHLYFYWYRQILGQKVEFLVSFYNNEISEKSEIFDDQFSVERPDGSNFTLKIRSTKLEDSAMYFCASSEVRGQGTSPLHFGNGTRLTVT.

This chain joins TRBV6-5 and TRBJ1-1, with D possibly being TRBD1 (5 bases). CDR1 MNHEY and CDR2 SVGAGI come from the germline V gene. V was cut by 2 bases and J by 7 bases, with 14 bases left in between. The CDR3 sequence is 14 residues long. DNA for the CDR3: TGTGCCAGCAGTTACAGCGCAGGGCAGGGTGAAGCTTTCTTT. This translates into CASSYSAGQGEAFF.

This clone was observed a few times. The rearrangement joins TRBV30 to TRBJ2-2, with a tentative D call TRBD1 (5 bases). The CDR3 has 15 residues. The V end lost 2 bases, the J end lost 6 bases, and 16 bases lay between the germline ends. Per germline, CDR1 GTSNPN and CDR2 SVGIG (reference sequence). This CDR3 is CAWSSGSWGPGELFF. The DNA for the CDR3 is TGTGCCTGGAGTTCAGGGTCATGGGGTCCCGGGGAGCTGTTTTTT.

The rearrangement uses TRBV28 and TRBJ2-1, with D possibly being TRBD2 (6 bases). The CDR3 has 14 residues. Per germline, CDR1 MDHEN and CDR2 SYDVKM. Trimming removed 6 bases at V and 7 bases at J, with 16 bases between. CDR3 sequence (DNA): TGTGCCAGCAGCAGATATAGCGGTTGGAATGAGCAGTTCTTC. Translating gives CASSRYSGWNEQFF.

The J gene is TRBJ1-1, the V gene TRBV10-3, with D unresolved. Trimming took off 2 bases at V and 2 bases at J, with 6 bases between the two ends. CDR1 ENHRY and CDR2 SYGVKD come from the germline V gene. The CDR3 sequence is 13 residues long. The CDR3 bases are TGTGCCATCAGTGAGGAGGGTAACACTGAAGCTTTCTTT. Protein product: CAISEEGNTEAFF.

This clone counts as medium-sized. This chain uses TRBV6-1 with TRBJ1-3; D ambiguous. Germline lookup yields CDR1 MNHNS and CDR2 SASEGT. With 0 bases removed from V and 0 bases from J, the gap between germline ends came to 9 bases. This CDR3 region has 16 residues. CDR3 bases: TGTGCCAGCAGTGAAGCGTGGAAAATCTCTGGAAACACCATATATTTT. Translating it yields CASSEAWKISGNTIYF.

The chain uses TRBV5-4 and TRBJ1-2; D call uncertain. The V and J ends lost 6 bases and 5 bases respectively, with 11 bases between them. Germline values: CDR1 SGHNT, CDR2 YYREEE (reference sequence). CDR3 size: 12 residues. CDR3 bases: TGTGCCAGCACAGGAGAACCATATGGCTACACCTTC. It codes for CASTGEPYGYTF.

This sequence joins TRBV4-1 and TRBJ1-3; tentative D call: TRBD1 (5 bases). This CDR3 is built from 14 residues. Germline CDR1 is MGHRA and CDR2 is YSYEKL. V lost 6 bases to trimming and J lost 2 bases, with 11 bases between them. CDR3 protein: CASSRRGAGNTIYF. The DNA of the CDR3 is TGCGCCAGCAGTCGCCGAGGGGCTGGAAACACCATATATTTT.

This chain connects TRBV6-1 to TRBJ2-3; 7 nucleotides line up with TRBD2. Germline CDR1 is MNHNS and CDR2 is SASEGT. The CDR3 has 15 amino acids. Unmatched junction bases numbered 7, after V lost 7 bases and J lost 0 bases. The CDR3 loop is CASKTGLTSTDTQYF. CDR3 DNA sequence: TGTGCCAGCAAAACGGGACTAACTAGCACAGATACGCAGTATTTT.

The chain uses TRBV29-1 and TRBJ2-1; D perhaps matches TRBD1 (5 bases). The CDR3 has 14 residues. Germline V gene sequence: CDR1 SQVTM, CDR2 ANQGSEA. V lost 4 bases, J lost 6 bases, and 16 bases lay in between. The CDR3 bases are TGCAGCGTTGTGGGGCAGGGATTGGCCAATGAGCAGTTCTTC. Its translation is CSVVGQGLANEQFF.

This clone has just one count. This rearrangement joins TRBV5-6 to TRBJ1-3; D is undetermined. The CDR3 contains 17 residues. Germline V CDR1 and CDR2: SGHDT, YYEEEE. Deletions cut 4 bases from V and 0 bases from J, with 17 bases between. Here the CDR3 DNA reads TGTGCCAGCAGCAGAGTGACCGGAGGGAACTCTGGAAACACCATATATTTT. Translation gives CASSRVTGGNSGNTIYF.

The CDR3 region is CASSLDTGGETQYF. CDR3 nucleotide sequence: TGTGCCAGCAGTTTGGACACAGGGGGAGAGACCCAGTACTTC. The chain couples TRBV28 to TRBJ2-5; TRBD1 aligns across 8 bases. CDR1 is MDHEN and CDR2 is SYDVKM in the germline V gene. This CDR3 has 14 residues. Germline trimming cut 3 bases from V and 4 bases from J; bases unmatched to any gene: 4.

The chain links TRBV27 to TRBJ1-5, with D unresolved. Trimming took 2 bases from V and 0 from J, leaving 5 bases between them. CDR1 MNHEY and CDR2 SMNVEV come from the germline V gene (reference sequence). The CDR3 has 14 amino acids. The CDR3 protein is CASSLLDSNQPQHF. The CDR3, as DNA: TGTGCCAGCAGTTTACTGGATAGCAATCAGCCCCAGCATTTT.

This chain connects TRBV28 to TRBJ1-5; possibly TRBD1 for D (5 bases). CDR1 is MDHEN, CDR2 SYDVKM, per germline. V was clipped by 2 bases and J by 2 bases, with 16 bases between them. There are 17 residues in the CDR3. CDR3 loop: CASSLPWGGSRNQPQHF. DNA of the CDR3: TGTGCCAGCAGTTTACCATGGGGGGGGTCTCGCAATCAGCCCCAGCATTTT.